These 32 T cell receptor beta chains originate from one sample sequenced in a study of regulatory T cells in long-lasting Graves disease. CDR3 regions were amplified by Arm-PCR using iRepertoire HTBI primers to build TCR beta libraries. TCRdb re-called the multiplex PCR reads with MiXCR, one entry per CDR3 protein. The sample comprises approximately 400,000 distinct CDR3 sequences, around 21% of which are singletons, and around 20% rests with the top ten. Time point of the sample: persistent/refractory GD, antithyroid drugs over 5 years with positive TRAb. Generation of the TCR library employed RNA extracted from PBMCs. The sample consisted of peripheral blood mononuclear cells (PBMCs), taken when the disease was refractory, from a patient treated with antithyroid drugs. The receptors originated from a female donor with Graves disease.

As for this clonotype: This may be a read error, as it is one base from a much larger clone. The gene calls are TRBV28 and TRBJ2-2; 9 nucleotides agree with TRBD1. Per the germline V gene, CDR1 is MDHEN and CDR2 is SYDVKM. The trim removed 3 bases at V and 3 bases at J, leaving 17 bases unmatched. The CDR3 totals 20 residues. The CDR3 spells CASSFLARDRVRVDTGELFF. The CDR3 DNA follows: TGTGCCAGCAGTTTCCTAGCTCGGGACAGGGTGCGGGTGGACACCGGGGAGCTGTTTTTT.

The chain links TRBV20-1 to TRBJ1-2; 7 bases are shared with TRBD1. V was clipped by 2 bases and J by 4 bases; unmatched bases: 7. CDR3 size: 14 residues. Germline-derived CDR1 and CDR2 are DFQATT and SNEGSKA (reference sequence). The CDR3 bases are TGCAGTGCTAGACCCCTCAGGGGGGTCTATGGCTACACCTTC. This gives the protein CSARPLRGVYGYTF.

This clonotype has a count of ten or more. This chain uses TRBV12-3 or TRBV12-4 with TRBJ1-6; 7 positions agree with TRBD1. The V gene end was trimmed by 6 bases and the J gene end by 7 bases; junction bases not matched to a gene: 12. This CDR3 has 16 amino acids. The CDR3 DNA reads as TGTGCCAGCAGGCCCTCCGGGACAGCCTCAAATTCACCCCTCCACTTT. Translating it yields CASRPSGTASNSPLHF.

This clonotype was seen only a few times. CDR3 bases: TGTGCCAGCAGAGAACAGGGGGCTGGGCAGCCCCAGCATTTT. Its translation: CASREQGAGQPQHF. The gene calls are TRBV28 and TRBJ1-5; 9 bases match TRBD1. V lost 6 bases to trimming and J lost 7 bases; unmatched junction nucleotides: 7. Germline CDR1 is MDHEN and CDR2 is SYDVKM. This CDR3 has 14 residues.

J is TRBJ2-3 and V is TRBV2, with 8 bases aligning to TRBD2. Germline CDR1 reads SNHLY; CDR2 reads FYNNEI. The CDR3 has 17 residues. J gave up 4 bases and V 4 bases, and 13 bases lay outside the gene matches. The CDR3 DNA reads as TGTGCCAGCAGTGCCCTTGAGAGCGGGAGAGGGGCAGATACGCAGTATTTT. Its translation is CASSALESGRGADTQYF.

This clonotype was detected many times. The gene calls are TRBV6-1 and TRBJ2-7, with unresolved D. Germline V lookup: CDR1 MNHNS, CDR2 SASEGT. The CDR3 sequence is 12 residues long. With 6 bases removed from V and 4 bases from J, the gap between germline ends came to 10 bases. The CDR3 reads CASSRYRYEQYF. CDR3 DNA sequence: TGTGCCAGCAGCCGTTATAGGTACGAGCAGTACTTC.

The chain employs TRBV6-1 and TRBJ1-3, with D tentatively TRBD1 (6 bases). This CDR3 comprises 15 residues. Per germline, CDR1 MNHNS and CDR2 SASEGT. With 6 bases removed from V and 3 bases from J, the gap between germline ends came to 15 bases. The CDR3 spells CASRATGFSGNTIYF. DNA for the CDR3: TGTGCCAGCAGGGCCACAGGGTTCAGTGGAAACACCATATATTTT.

The rearrangement joins TRBV27 to TRBJ2-2; TRBD1 is a possible D gene (8 bases). Germline CDR1 is MNHEY and CDR2 is SMNVEV (reference sequence). Deletions cut 4 bases from V and 7 bases from J, with 16 bases between. CDR3 size: 15 residues. CDR3 residues: CASSYAGGGGGELFF. CDR3 DNA: TGTGCCAGCAGTTACGCAGGGGGCGGGGGCGGGGAGCTGTTTTTT.

This clonotype has a handful of counts. This chain uses TRBV5-6 with TRBJ2-7; TRBD1 is a possible D gene (6 bases). This CDR3 is 13 amino acids long. CDR1 is SGHDT and CDR2 is YYEEEE in the germline V gene. Between the trimmed V and J ends, which lost 1 base and 5 bases, there was a span of 10 bases. The CDR3 loop is CASSLLGANEQYF. The CDR3, as DNA: TGTGCCAGCAGCTTGTTGGGGGCGAACGAGCAGTACTTC.

This chain links TRBV6-2 or TRBV6-3 with TRBJ1-6; D perhaps matches TRBD1 (5 bases). The ends were cut back, 9 bases at V and 7 bases at J, with 25 bases in the middle. The CDR3 contains 17 residues. Germline V gene sequence: CDR1 MNHEY, CDR2 SVGEGT. The CDR3 region has the DNA TGTGCCAGTACCTACCCGGCTGCGGGACTTCGAAATTCACCCCTCCACTTT. This translates into CASTYPAAGLRNSPLHF.

In this sample, this clonotype turned up many times. This chain joins TRBV28 and TRBJ2-2; 13 positions match TRBD2. The CDR3 covers 16 residues. The germline CDR1 and CDR2 sequences are MDHEN and SYDVKM. V shed 6 bases, J shed 7 bases, and the junction held 8 bases outside the gene matches. The CDR3: CASSGLAGVHGGELFF. As DNA, the CDR3 is TGTGCCAGCAGCGGACTAGCGGGAGTCCACGGCGGGGAGCTGTTTTTT.

The count of this clonotype is one. The chain recombines TRBV4-3 with TRBJ2-3; no clear D gene. Germline values: CDR1 LGHNA, CDR2 YSLEER. With 0 bases removed from V and 0 bases from J, the gap between germline ends came to 10 bases. This CDR3 is built from 16 residues. As DNA, the CDR3 is TGCGCCAGCAGCCAAGAGTACAGACGTAGCACAGATACGCAGTATTTT. Translated: CASSQEYRRSTDTQYF.

This clonotype has at least ten counts. This rearrangement joins TRBV28 to TRBJ1-1, with D maybe TRBD1 (5 bases). Per the germline V gene, CDR1 is MDHEN and CDR2 is SYDVKM. Trimming left V 8 bases short and J 9 bases short, with 16 bases between. The CDR3 totals 12 residues. The CDR3 loop reads CASGGIRQKAFF. CDR3 sequence (DNA): TGTGCCAGCGGGGGAATTAGACAGAAAGCTTTCTTT.

This clonotype was seen only a few times. V is TRBV7-2 and J is TRBJ2-2; the match to TRBD2 covers 9 bases. The CDR3 extends over 15 amino acids. Germline V gene sequence: CDR1 SGHTA, CDR2 FQGNSA. V was pared by 6 bases and J by 6 bases, with 8 bases of the junction left unmatched. The CDR3 is CASRYSGSSAGELFF. CDR3 DNA: TGTGCCAGCAGATATAGCGGGAGTTCCGCCGGGGAGCTGTTTTTT.

Details on this clonotype: This likely reflects a read error, since a far larger clone is one base away. This chain joins TRBV5-1 and TRBJ2-5; TRBD1 aligns across 11 bases. The V gene's germline CDR1 is SGHRS and CDR2 YFSETQ. The CDR3 has 16 amino acids. The CDR3 is CASGRLRTGGIETQYF. The DNA of the CDR3 is TGTGCCAGCGGCAGACTTCGGACAGGGGGCATCGAGACCCAGTACTTC. The full variable domain, completed using reference TRBV5-1 and TRBJ2-5, is KAGVTQTPRYLIKTRGQQVTLSCSPISGHRSVSWYQQTPGQGLQFLFEYFSETQRNKGNFPGRFSGRQFSNSRSEMNVSTLELGDSALYLCASGRLRTGGIETQYFGPGTRLLVL.

This clonotype was seen at least ten times. V is TRBV12-3 or TRBV12-4 and J is TRBJ2-5; D unclear. The CDR3 is 14 residues long. Trimming took 6 bases from V and 4 from J, leaving 15 bases between them. The CDR3 nucleotides read TGTGCCAGCAGGCCGAACTTGGGCATAGAGACCCAGTACTTC. Protein product: CASRPNLGIETQYF.

This clonotype has a count of ten or more. The chain combines TRBV6-1 with TRBJ2-7, with D possibly being TRBD1 (6 bases). Trimming stripped 4 bases from V and 3 bases from J, with 13 bases between. The CDR3 loop spans 14 amino acids. Looked up from germline, CDR1 is MNHNS and CDR2 is SASEGT. CDR3 region: CASSGQTGDYEQYF. The CDR3 region has the DNA TGTGCCAGCAGTGGCCAGACAGGAGACTACGAGCAGTACTTC.

This clonotype occurred many times. The chain carries TRBV20-1 and TRBJ2-2; D is tentatively TRBD1 or TRBD2 (5 bases each). This CDR3 is built from 14 residues. Germline V gene data show CDR1 as DFQATT and CDR2 as SNEGSKA (reference sequence). Trimming stripped 1 base from V and 6 bases from J, with 12 bases between. The CDR3 DNA reads as TGCAGTGCTAGAGTTGTGGGACGGTCCGGGGAGCTGTTTTTT. Its protein is CSARVVGRSGELFF.

This clonotype was seen many times. This sequence joins TRBV12-3 or TRBV12-4 and TRBJ2-7, with D perhaps being TRBD1 or TRBD2 (5 bases each). This CDR3 is built from 16 residues. V lost 8 bases to trimming and J lost 1 base, with 21 bases between them. The CDR3 sequence is CASASGGGAGSYEQYF. DNA for the CDR3: TGTGCCAGCGCATCTGGGGGTGGGGCAGGGTCCTACGAGCAGTACTTC.

A word on this clonotype: A single base separates this from a much larger clone, so it may be a read error. V is TRBV11-2 and J is TRBJ2-2; 7 bases agree with TRBD1. This CDR3 region has 14 residues. After removal of 11 bases from V and 4 bases from J, the junction contained 10 bases not matched to a gene. Germline loops: CDR1 SGHAT, CDR2 FQNNGV. CDR3 nucleotides: TGTGCCGGCGGCATTGGACAGGCCACCGGGGAGCTGTTTTTT. Protein sequence: CAGGIGQATGELFF.

This clonotype was counted only a few times. The V call is TRBV7-2, the J call TRBJ1-5; D gene uncertain. This CDR3 comprises 15 residues. Germline V CDR1 and CDR2: SGHTA, FQGNSA. V lost 4 bases to trimming and J lost 0 bases, with 10 bases between them. The CDR3 region has the DNA TGTGCCAGCAGCTGGGCGTCCTATAGCAATCAGCCCCAGCATTTT. It translates to CASSWASYSNQPQHF. The full variable domain, its missing parts supplied by reference TRBV7-2 and TRBJ1-5, is GAGVSQSPSNKVTEKGKDVELRCDPISGHTALYWYRQSLGQGLEFLIYFQGNSAPDKSGLPSDRFSAERTGGSVSTLTIQRTQQEDSAVYLCASSWASYSNQPQHFGDGTRLSIL.

J is TRBJ2-7 and V is TRBV20-1; D unresolved. CDR3 size: 13 residues. The V end was cut by 8 bases, the J end by 1 base, with 15 bases between. Germline values: CDR1 DFQATT, CDR2 SNEGSKA (reference sequence). CDR3 bases: TGCAGTCTACGCCACATACATTCCTACGAGCAGTACTTC. Its protein product is CSLRHIHSYEQYF.

The rearrangement joins TRBV19 to TRBJ2-7; D is unresolved. The V and J ends lost 5 bases and 3 bases respectively, with 14 bases between them. The CDR3 runs to 14 residues. CDR1 and CDR2 from the germline V gene are LNHDA and SQIVND (reference sequence). CDR3 DNA sequence: TGTGCCAGTAGTTCCTCAGCCCCTGGCTACGAGCAGTACTTC. This gives the protein CASSSSAPGYEQYF.

This clonotype was recorded a few times. This chain links TRBV6-1 with TRBJ1-3, with D unclear. The germline CDR1 and CDR2 sequences are MNHNS and SASEGT. The CDR3 contains 13 residues. V lost 2 bases to trimming and J lost 3 bases, with 5 bases between them. The CDR3: CASSEQVGNTIYF. DNA of the CDR3: TGTGCCAGCAGTGAACAGGTTGGAAACACCATATATTTT.

This clonotype has a count of ten or more. The chain links TRBV12-3 or TRBV12-4 to TRBJ2-5; the match to TRBD2 covers 9 bases. There are 16 residues in the CDR3. J gave up 4 bases and V 1 base, and 7 bases lay outside the gene matches. The CDR3 reads CASSLGLAGIGETQYF. CDR3 DNA sequence: TGTGCCAGCAGTTTAGGGCTAGCGGGAATCGGAGAGACCCAGTACTTC.

This clonotype was seen at least ten times. One end of the junction fails to match germline, which may point to a read error. This chain connects TRBV12-3 or TRBV12-4 to TRBJ2-2; weak D call: TRBD1 (6 bases). The CDR3 sequence is 14 residues long. The CDR3 sequence is CASSSTGNAGELFF. CDR3 sequence (DNA): TGTGCCAGCAGTTCCACAGGGAACGCCGGGGAGCTGTTTTTT.

The table lists this clonotype with a few counts. The J gene is TRBJ1-1, the V gene TRBV6-2 or TRBV6-3; 9 bases line up with TRBD1. The CDR3 runs 16 residues. The germline V gene has CDR1 MNHEY and CDR2 SVGEGT. With V trimmed by 2 bases and J by 6 bases, 10 bases remained unmatched. For the CDR3, the DNA is TGTGCCAGCAGTTACGGGACAGGGCTTTTATCCCCTGAAGCTTTCTTT. It translates to CASSYGTGLLSPEAFF.

This clonotype showed up just a few times. The chain is built from TRBV7-9 and TRBJ2-7; no reliable D call. CDR3 size: 12 residues. Looked up from germline, CDR1 is SEHNR and CDR2 is FQNEAQ (reference sequence). The V end was cut by 2 bases, the J end by 5 bases, with 7 bases between. The CDR3 DNA reads TGTGCCAGCAGCTTAATCAGAGACGAGCAGTACTTC. Amino acid sequence: CASSLIRDEQYF. Full variable domain (outside the CDR3, taken from reference TRBV7-9 and TRBJ2-7): DTGVSQNPRHKITKRGQNVTFRCDPISEHNRLYWYRQTLGQGPEFLTYFQNEAQLEKSRLLSDRFSAERPKGSFSTLEIQRTEQGDSAMYLCASSLIRDEQYFGPGTRLTVT.

In the case of this clonotype: A much larger clone is a single base away; this may be a read error. The chain combines TRBV12-3 or TRBV12-4 with TRBJ1-1; no clear D. This CDR3 is built from 12 residues. V was pared by 8 bases and J by 6 bases, with 13 bases between. The CDR3: CASPPEWAEAFF. DNA of the CDR3: TGTGCCAGCCCTCCGGAGTGGGCTGAAGCTTTCTTT.

On this clonotype: Just one base apart from a much larger clone, this may be a read error. The chain is built from TRBV7-8 and TRBJ2-2; 9 bases agree with TRBD2. The CDR3 totals 17 residues. Germline CDR1 is SGHVS and CDR2 is FQNEAQ. This CDR3 reads CASNLARLAANTGELFF. The CDR3 nucleotides are TGTGCCAGCAACTTAGCTCGACTAGCGGCGAACACCGGGGAGCTGTTTTTT.

The CDR3 DNA follows: TGTGCCATCCGGACTAGCGGGAGTGAGCAGTTCTTC. Translated: CAIRTSGSEQFF. The genes are TRBV7-6 and TRBJ2-1; 13 nucleotides agree with TRBD2. The V gene's germline CDR1 is SGHVS and CDR2 FNYEAQ. This CDR3 is built from 12 residues. V shed 10 bases, J shed 9 bases, and the junction held 3 bases outside the gene matches.

This clonotype was observed a handful of times. The chain links TRBV24-1 to TRBJ2-3; the match to TRBD2 covers 10 bases. J lost 1 base, V lost 12 bases, and 3 bases had no gene match. CDR3 size: 13 residues. Germline CDR1 and CDR2: KGHDR and SFDVKD. The DNA of the CDR3 is TGTGCCGTCGGACTAGCGGGCACAGATACGCAGTATTTT. It yields the protein CAVGLAGTDTQYF.